Listed here are 32 T cell receptor beta chains from one sample, sequenced in a study of cytomegalovirus exposure and HLA in healthy donors. The primer mix had 60 Vbeta and 13 Jbeta primers. Produced via immunoSEQ multiplex PCR; TCRdb's table is partial and in-frame only. The listing contains 100,000 to 150,000 clones. The specimen sequenced was PBMCs. The source of these receptors is a man aged 35 to 55 in good health and CMV-seronegative.

Notes on this clone: An end of the junction does not agree with germline; a read error may underlie this. This chain joins TRBV11-3 and TRBJ2-7; tentative D call: TRBD2 (5 bases). CDR1 is SGHNT and CDR2 is YENEEA in the germline V gene. This CDR3 has 17 residues. CDR3 protein: CTSSFLAPTDPSYEQYF. CDR3 nucleotide sequence: TGTACCAGCAGCTTCCTAGCCCCCACAGACCCCTCCTACGAGCAGTACTTC.

V is TRBV19 and J is TRBJ2-1, with 11 positions matching TRBD2. Losses at the gene ends were 3 bases for V and 4 bases for J; bases not matched to a gene: 2. This CDR3 is built from 15 residues. Germline V CDR1 and CDR2: LNHDA, SQIVND (reference sequence). The CDR3 spells CASSITSGRYNEQFF. CDR3 nucleotide sequence: TGTGCCAGTAGTATCACTAGCGGGAGATACAATGAGCAGTTCTTC.

DNA for the CDR3: TGTGCCAGCAGCTTAGCGCTCGGAGCAACTAATGAAAAACTGTTTTTT. The encoded protein is CASSLALGATNEKLFF. The V call is TRBV7-9, the J call TRBJ1-4; no firm D call. The CDR3 runs to 16 residues. V gave up 0 bases and J gave up 0 bases, with 8 bases separating them. CDR1 is SEHNR and CDR2 is FQNEAQ in the germline V gene (reference sequence).

V gene TRBV10-3 combines with J gene TRBJ2-7; D gene ambiguous. V shed 8 bases and J shed 4 bases, with 6 bases lying between them. CDR3 length equals 10 residues. Germline CDR1 ENHRY, CDR2 SYGVKD. The CDR3 loop reads CAIGQYEQYF. CDR3 bases: TGTGCCATCGGCCAGTACGAGCAGTACTTC.

This chain connects TRBV11-3 to TRBJ1-2; 7 positions agree with TRBD1. CDR3 size: 14 residues. Germline V CDR1 and CDR2: SGHNT, YENEEA. The junction had 7 bases not matched to a gene; V was cut back by 5 bases and J by 4 bases. As DNA, the CDR3 is TGTGCCAGCAGCCCATCGACAGGGTTCTATGGCTACACCTTC. Residues: CASSPSTGFYGYTF. Looking up the rest from reference TRBV11-3 and TRBJ1-2 gives the full variable domain: EAGVVQSPRYKIIEKKQPVAFWCNPISGHNTLYWYLQNLGQGPELLIRYENEEAVDDSQLPKDRFSAERLKGVDSTLKIQPAELGDSAVYLCASSPSTGFYGYTFGSGTRLTVV.

The chain links TRBV13 to TRBJ2-7; TRBD2 matches 11 bases. Germline loops: CDR1 PRHDT, CDR2 FYEKMQ (reference sequence). The trim removed 1 base at V and 3 bases at J, leaving 8 bases unmatched. The CDR3 covers 17 residues. The CDR3 is CASSLEVGTSGHYEQYF. CDR3 DNA: TGTGCCAGCAGCTTAGAGGTGGGGACTAGCGGACACTACGAGCAGTACTTC. The full variable domain, in which reference TRBV13 and TRBJ2-7 provide the parts outside the CDR3, is AAGVIQSPRHLIKEKRETATLKCYPIPRHDTVYWYQQGPGQDPQFLISFYEKMQSDKGSIPDRFSAQQFSDYHSELNMSSLELGDSALYFCASSLEVGTSGHYEQYFGPGTRLTVT.

CDR3 amino acids: CASLPDRVAETQYF. As DNA, the CDR3 is TGTGCCAGCTTACCTGACAGGGTCGCGGAGACCCAGTACTTC. The rearrangement joins TRBV2 to TRBJ2-5, with TRBD1 matching over 7 bases. Germline lookup yields CDR1 SNHLY and CDR2 FYNNEI. The V gene end was trimmed by 8 bases and the J gene end by 5 bases; junction bases not matched to a gene: 11. This CDR3 has 14 residues.

The V and J genes are TRBV7-2 and TRBJ2-7, with D possibly matching TRBD2 (5 bases). V was cut by 2 bases and J by 2 bases, with 13 bases left in between. The CDR3 spans 15 residues. Per the germline V gene, CDR1 is SGHTA and CDR2 is FQGNSA. The CDR3 region has the DNA TGTGCCAGCAGCTTATATGAGGGTAGGACCTACGAGCAGTACTTC. Translating it yields CASSLYEGRTYEQYF. Filled out from reference TRBV7-2 and TRBJ2-7, the complete variable domain reads GAGVSQSPSNKVTEKGKDVELRCDPISGHTALYWYRQSLGQGLEFLIYFQGNSAPDKSGLPSDRFSAERTGGSVSTLTIQRTQQEDSAVYLCASSLYEGRTYEQYFGPGTRLTVT.

J is TRBJ2-7 and V is TRBV19; 10 positions agree with TRBD1. The V and J ends lost 5 bases and 3 bases, in that order; junction bases with no gene match: 4. The germline V gene has CDR1 LNHDA and CDR2 SQIVND (reference sequence). The CDR3 extends over 14 amino acids. The CDR3 DNA reads as TGTGCCAGTAGTCCTCGGACAGGGGGCTACGAGCAGTACTTC. Protein product: CASSPRTGGYEQYF.

This sequence joins TRBV7-9 and TRBJ2-1; 15 bases match TRBD2. Germline V gives CDR1 SEHNR, CDR2 FQNEAQ (reference sequence). The CDR3 spans 16 residues. J was trimmed by 6 bases and V by 7 bases; bases with no gene match: 7. The CDR3 loop is CASTPRGLAGGNEQFF. CDR3 bases: TGTGCCAGCACCCCTCGGGGACTAGCGGGAGGCAATGAGCAGTTCTTC.

The chain is built from TRBV19 and TRBJ1-2; no firm D call. Trimming pared 7 bases from V and 7 bases from J, leaving 16 bases between. Germline V gives CDR1 LNHDA, CDR2 SQIVND (reference sequence). The CDR3 sequence is 13 residues long. The CDR3 spells CASMQGFTGGYTF. CDR3 in DNA: TGTGCCAGTATGCAAGGATTCACGGGTGGCTACACCTTC. The variable domain in full, completed from reference TRBV19 and TRBJ1-2, reads DGGITQSPKYLFRKEGQNVTLSCEQNLNHDAMYWYRQDPGQGLRLIYYSQIVNDFQKGDIAEGYSVSREKKESFPLTVTSAQKNPTAFYLCASMQGFTGGYTFGSGTRLTVV.

The chain employs TRBV6-5 and TRBJ1-2; D unclear. Trimming shortened V by 10 bases and J by 4 bases, and 13 bases separated the two germline ends. The CDR3 is 12 amino acids. Germline values: CDR1 MNHEY, CDR2 SVGAGI. The CDR3 DNA reads as TGTGCCATCACGACTGAGGGCTATGGCTACACCTTC. It yields the protein CAITTEGYGYTF.

The J gene is TRBJ1-1, the V gene TRBV11-2, with D possibly TRBD1 on 5 matching bases. V was trimmed by 5 bases and J by 1 base, leaving 14 bases between them. The V gene's germline CDR1 is SGHAT and CDR2 FQNNGV. This CDR3 spans 15 amino acids. Here the CDR3 DNA reads TGTGCCAGCAGCCTGGGGCCAGGGTGGAACACTGAAGCTTTCTTT. This gives the protein CASSLGPGWNTEAFF. Full variable domain (missing parts from reference TRBV11-2 and TRBJ1-1): EAGVAQSPRYKIIEKRQSVAFWCNPISGHATLYWYQQILGQGPKLLIQFQNNGVVDDSQLPKDRFSAERLKGVDSTLKIQPAKLEDSAVYLCASSLGPGWNTEAFFGQGTRLTVV.

The J gene is TRBJ2-1, the V gene TRBV7-6, with 14 bases that match TRBD2. CDR1 and CDR2 (germline): SGHVS, FNYEAQ. With 5 bases clipped from V and 7 bases from J, the junction kept 4 bases outside the gene matches. This CDR3 spans 15 amino acids. CDR3 region: CASSIGTSGRNEQFF. The CDR3 DNA is TGTGCCAGCAGCATCGGGACTAGCGGGAGAAATGAGCAGTTCTTC.

The chain joins TRBV13 to TRBJ1-3; 11 positions agree with TRBD1. Trimming removed 7 bases from V and 4 bases from J; junction bases left unmatched: 9. This CDR3 contains 16 residues. CDR1 and CDR2 from the germline V gene are PRHDT and FYEKMQ (reference sequence). CDR3 sequence reads: CASMDRGPGSGNTIYF. The CDR3 coding sequence is TGTGCCAGCATGGACAGGGGGCCCGGGTCAGGAAACACCATATATTTT.

The chain has TRBV11-2 and TRBJ2-3, with 10 nucleotides matching TRBD1. Germline trimming cut 3 bases from V and 2 bases from J; bases unmatched to any gene: 5. Germline V lookup: CDR1 SGHAT, CDR2 FQNNGV. CDR3 length: 16 amino acids. The CDR3 reads CASSLRTGGYTDTQYF. CDR3 DNA sequence: TGTGCCAGCAGCTTGAGGACAGGGGGATACACAGATACGCAGTATTTT. The full variable domain, its missing parts supplied by reference TRBV11-2 and TRBJ2-3, is EAGVAQSPRYKIIEKRQSVAFWCNPISGHATLYWYQQILGQGPKLLIQFQNNGVVDDSQLPKDRFSAERLKGVDSTLKIQPAKLEDSAVYLCASSLRTGGYTDTQYFGPGTRLTVL.

This chain uses TRBV25-1 with TRBJ2-5; 8 nucleotides agree with TRBD1. This CDR3 is 15 amino acids long. Germline-derived CDR1 and CDR2 are MGHDK and SYGVNS. Germline trimming cut 6 bases from V and 5 bases from J; bases unmatched to any gene: 11. This chain's CDR3 is CASSDQRTGPETQYF. The CDR3 DNA sequence: TGTGCCAGCAGCGACCAAAGGACAGGGCCGGAGACCCAGTACTTC.

The chain uses TRBV5-6 and TRBJ1-2, with 7 bases fitting TRBD1. This CDR3 spans 16 amino acids. Per germline, CDR1 SGHDT and CDR2 YYEEEE. Germline trimming cut 4 bases from V and 3 bases from J; bases unmatched to any gene: 12. The CDR3 here is CASSPQSGQVDYGYTF. The CDR3 DNA sequence: TGTGCCAGCAGCCCGCAGAGCGGACAGGTAGACTATGGCTACACCTTC. The entire variable domain, with the rest obtained from reference TRBV5-6 and TRBJ1-2, is as follows: DAGVTQSPTHLIKTRGQQVTLRCSPKSGHDTVSWYQQALGQGPQFIFQYYEEEERQRGNFPDRFSGHQFPNYSSELNVNALLLGDSALYLCASSPQSGQVDYGYTFGSGTRLTVV.

This sequence joins TRBV10-1 and TRBJ1-2; 9 nucleotides align to TRBD1. J lost 7 bases, V lost 4 bases, and 10 bases had no gene match. Germline CDR1 and CDR2: WNHNN and SYGVQD (reference sequence). This CDR3 region has 15 residues. In DNA form, the CDR3 reads TGCGCCAGCAGTGCCGGGACAGGGATAAGTACTGGCTACACCTTC. This translates into CASSAGTGISTGYTF.

CDR3 in amino acids: CASRERRGGTGELFF. In nucleotides, the CDR3 is TGTGCCAGCCGAGAAAGACGAGGGGGCACCGGGGAGCTGTTTTTT. V gene TRBV28 combines with J gene TRBJ2-2; D might be TRBD1 (6 bases). V lost 8 bases and J lost 4, with 17 bases in between. The CDR3 contains 15 residues. CDR1 and CDR2 from the germline V gene are MDHEN and SYDVKM.

J is TRBJ2-7 and V is TRBV5-1; perhaps TRBD2 as D (6 bases). V dropped 0 bases and J dropped 6 bases, with 10 bases sitting between them. CDR3 size: 13 residues. CDR1 is SGHRS and CDR2 is YFSETQ in the germline V gene. The CDR3 DNA is TGCGCCAGCAGCTTGGTAATCGGGGGCGAGCAGTACTTC. Residues: CASSLVIGGEQYF. Variable domain in full (rest from reference TRBV5-1 and TRBJ2-7): KAGVTQTPRYLIKTRGQQVTLSCSPISGHRSVSWYQQTPGQGLQFLFEYFSETQRNKGNFPGRFSGRQFSNSRSEMNVSTLELGDSALYLCASSLVIGGEQYFGPGTRLTVT.

The chain joins TRBV27 to TRBJ2-7, with 8 positions matching TRBD1. The CDR3 has 13 amino acids. V shed 6 bases and J 3 bases; nucleotides not matched to a gene: 4. CDR1 MNHEY and CDR2 SMNVEV come from the germline V gene (reference sequence). The CDR3 here is CASRHTGGYEQYF. CDR3 DNA: TGTGCCAGCAGACATACAGGGGGCTACGAGCAGTACTTC.

The V and J genes are TRBV5-5 and TRBJ1-2, with D unclear. Germline-derived CDR1 and CDR2 are SGHKS and YYEKEE (reference sequence). The V and J ends lost 2 bases and 6 bases respectively, with 14 bases between them. This CDR3 comprises 14 residues. The CDR3 DNA reads TGTGCCAGCAGCTTTATCGCACAAACGAATGGCTACACCTTC. Translation gives CASSFIAQTNGYTF.

The chain uses TRBV30 and TRBJ2-1; 11 bases are shared with TRBD1. The CDR3 runs to 15 residues. After removal of 2 bases from V and 8 bases from J, the junction contained 8 bases not matched to a gene. CDR1 and CDR2 from the germline V gene are GTSNPN and SVGIG (reference sequence). In nucleotides, the CDR3 is TGTGCCTGGAGTTCGGGGACAGGGGGGTTTGATGAGCAGTTCTTC. It specifies CAWSSGTGGFDEQFF.

The chain recombines TRBV6-1 with TRBJ2-1; 9 bases line up with TRBD1. This CDR3 comprises 16 residues. Germline-derived CDR1 and CDR2 are MNHNS and SASEGT. With V trimmed by 4 bases and J by 6 bases, 10 bases remained unmatched. CDR3 nucleotide sequence: TGTGCCAGCAGTGCACGGCCGGGACAGGGTGGCAATGAGCAGTTCTTC. Translating gives CASSARPGQGGNEQFF.

The CDR3 reads CASRTAIRYYEQYF. The CDR3 nucleotides read TGTGCCAGCAGAACCGCAATCCGTTACTACGAGCAGTACTTC. The chain uses TRBV28 and TRBJ2-5; D gene ambiguous. TRBJ2-7 explains the end of the DNA better; the J call may be wrong. CDR1 and CDR2 (germline): MDHEN, SYDVKM. CDR3 size: 14 residues.

V and J are TRBV7-9 and TRBJ1-1; D gene ambiguous. This CDR3 is 13 amino acids long. Germline loops: CDR1 SEHNR, CDR2 FQNEAQ (reference sequence). V was cut by 5 bases and J by 10 bases, with 17 bases left in between. The CDR3 DNA sequence: TGTGCCAGCAGCCTACAAGAAGCGGGTACAGCTTTCTTT. Its translation: CASSLQEAGTAFF.

The chain combines TRBV5-5 with TRBJ1-1, with D perhaps matching TRBD1 (5 bases). The CDR3 length is 14 residues. Germline V CDR1 and CDR2: SGHKS, YYEKEE (reference sequence). Trimming removed 4 bases at V and 0 bases at J, with 10 bases between. CDR3: CASSGQGMNTEAFF. CDR3 sequence (DNA): TGTGCCAGCAGCGGGCAGGGTATGAACACTGAAGCTTTCTTT.

This chain joins TRBV27 and TRBJ2-7; TRBD1 aligns across 10 bases. The CDR3 is made up of 16 amino acids. Per the germline V gene, CDR1 is MNHEY and CDR2 is SMNVEV (reference sequence). V was clipped by 0 bases and J by 3 bases; unmatched bases: 5. Written as DNA, the CDR3 is TGTGCCAGCAGTTTATCCTGGGACAGGGGTTACTACGAGCAGTACTTC. Encoded protein: CASSLSWDRGYYEQYF.

The chain couples TRBV2 to TRBJ2-7; D is ambiguous. From germline, CDR1 is SNHLY and CDR2 FYNNEI. The CDR3 spans 15 residues. The V end lost 2 bases, the J end lost 8 bases, and 19 bases lay between the germline ends. The CDR3, as DNA: TGTGCCAGCAGTGAAAATACAGAGAGCTACGAAAAGCAGTACTTC. As protein: CASSENTESYEKQYF.

The genes are TRBV5-1 and TRBJ1-1; tentatively, D is TRBD1 (5 bases). Germline CDR1 is SGHRS and CDR2 is YFSETQ. Trimming cost V 1 base and J 1 base, with 17 bases left between them. This CDR3 spans 17 amino acids. The CDR3 DNA follows: TGCGCCAGCAGCTTGTGGGGGGGTGGACTCCAGAACACTGAAGCTTTCTTT. Protein: CASSLWGGGLQNTEAFF. The full variable domain, with the rest looked up from reference TRBV5-1 and TRBJ1-1, is KAGVTQTPRYLIKTRGQQVTLSCSPISGHRSVSWYQQTPGQGLQFLFEYFSETQRNKGNFPGRFSGRQFSNSRSEMNVSTLELGDSALYLCASSLWGGGLQNTEAFFGQGTRLTVV.

Here the CDR3 DNA reads TGTGCCAGCAGTTACTCACCCAGGGGCTACACCTTC. This encodes CASSYSPRGYTF. V is TRBV6-7 and J is TRBJ1-2; D unresolved. TRBV6-7 is treated as an ORF (open reading frame) with a function not yet certain. V lost 0 bases, J lost 8 bases, and 7 bases lay in between. This CDR3 is built from 12 residues.